The TCR beta chain under discussion was sequenced for a study of beta chain features in type 1 diabetes. Across the whole study: The patient and healthy donor groups were comparable for age, gender and cell yields. The study's findings and limits: In every one of the four CD4+ subsets, TCRB CDR3s were moderately but significantly shorter in Type 1 diabetes patients. HLA influence on TCRB rearrangement stayed unresolved here.

The CDR3 extends over 15 amino acids. The germline V gene encodes CDR1 SGHRS and CDR2 YFSETQ. The V gene lost 0 bases and the J gene lost 2 bases, with 10 bases spanning the gap. Every bit of the isolated RNA underwent reverse transcription, so sequencing read expressed TCRB transcripts. TCRdb's copy holds only in-frame clones and misses some; the assay was immunoSEQ multiplex PCR. The repertoire holds roughly 500,000 clones, with around 10% as singletons. With regard to this clone: Its matching antigen is unknown.

This receptor was identified in a woman aged 18-30 years in good health. The sequencing input was naive CD4+ T cells from blood. The genes are TRBV5-1 and TRBJ2-3; D remains unclear. The CDR3 loop reads CASSLVARYTDTQYF. CDR3 DNA sequence: TGCGCCAGCAGCTTGGTGGCCAGATACACAGATACGCAGTATTTT.